The following is a TCR beta chain sequence with its context. Measured with immunoSEQ multiplex PCR; TCRdb has only the in-frame clones, and not every one. The sample holds some 470,000 clones, around 80% seen once. All participating donors were Caucasian adults from Nashville, Tennessee. This CDR3 spans 14 amino acids. Trimming at V came to 6 bases and at J to 10 bases, leaving 11 bases not matched to a gene. The germline CDR1 and CDR2 sequences are SGHTA and FQGTGA. The sample belongs to a study of shared clonotypes between healthy human individuals. Specimen: PBMCs. This TCR was sampled from a woman aged 40 to 49 in good health. Some clones in this sample may be carry-over from other donors' samples. The chain is built from TRBV7-3 and TRBJ2-1, with 8 bases matching TRBD2. Here the CDR3 reads CASSPGLDSEEQFF. DNA of the CDR3: TGTGCCAGCAGTCCGGGACTAGACTCAGAGGAGCAGTTCTTC.